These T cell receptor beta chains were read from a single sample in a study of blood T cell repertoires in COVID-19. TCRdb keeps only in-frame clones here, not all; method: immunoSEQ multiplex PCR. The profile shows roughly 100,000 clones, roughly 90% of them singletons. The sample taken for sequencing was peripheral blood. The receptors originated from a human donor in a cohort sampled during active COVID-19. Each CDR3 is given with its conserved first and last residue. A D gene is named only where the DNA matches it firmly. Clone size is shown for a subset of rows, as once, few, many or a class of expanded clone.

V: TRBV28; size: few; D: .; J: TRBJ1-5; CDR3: CASSTGNSNQPQHF; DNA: TGTGCCAGCAGCACAGGCAATAGCAATCAGCCCCAGCATTTT
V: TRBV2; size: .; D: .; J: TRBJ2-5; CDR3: CASIRGSQETQYF; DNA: TGTGCCAGCATTAGGGGGTCCCAAGAGACCCAGTACTTC
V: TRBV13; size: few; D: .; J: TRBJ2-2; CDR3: CASSLEREWNTGELFF; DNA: TGTGCCAGCAGCTTAGAGAGGGAGTGGAACACCGGGGAGCTGTTTTTT
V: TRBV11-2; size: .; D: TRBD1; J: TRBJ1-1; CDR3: CASSLRQGRSRTEAFF; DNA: TGTGCCAGCAGCCTGAGACAGGGGCGGAGTAGGACTGAAGCTTTCTTT
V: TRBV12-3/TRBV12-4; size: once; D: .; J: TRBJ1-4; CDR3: CASSAADEKLFF; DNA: TGTGCCAGCTCAGCCGCGGATGAAAAACTGTTTTTT
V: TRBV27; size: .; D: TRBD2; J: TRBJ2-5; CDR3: CASSLAGGRETQYF; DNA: TGTGCCAGCAGCCTAGCGGGGGGGCGGGAGACCCAGTACTTC
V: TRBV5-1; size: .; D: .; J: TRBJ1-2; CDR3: CASSSDGGARGYTF; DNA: TGCGCCAGCAGCTCGGATGGAGGGGCTCGCGGCTACACCTTC
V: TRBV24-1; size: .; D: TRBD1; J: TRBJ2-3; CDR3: CATSDTQGADTQYF; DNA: TGTGCCACCAGTGATACGCAGGGGGCTGATACGCAGTATTTT
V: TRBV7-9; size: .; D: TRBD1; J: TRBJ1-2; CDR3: CASSAEAGTVLYGYTF; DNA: TGTGCCAGCAGCGCTGAAGCCGGGACAGTATTATATGGCTACACCTTC
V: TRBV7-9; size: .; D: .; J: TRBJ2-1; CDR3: CASSSGGYNEQFF; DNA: TGTGCCAGCAGCTCAGGGGGGTACAATGAGCAGTTCTTC
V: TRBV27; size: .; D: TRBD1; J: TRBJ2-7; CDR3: CASSLSGGPTYEQYF; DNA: TGTGCCAGCAGTTTATCAGGGGGCCCAACCTACGAGCAGTACTTC
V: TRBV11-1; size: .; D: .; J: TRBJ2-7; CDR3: CASSLAYRSSYEQYF; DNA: TGTGCCAGCAGCTTAGCGTACAGAAGCTCCTACGAGCAGTACTTC
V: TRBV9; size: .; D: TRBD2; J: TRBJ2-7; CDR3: CASSPRALADTYEQYF; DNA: TGTGCCAGCAGCCCCCGGGCGCTAGCGGACACCTACGAGCAGTACTTC
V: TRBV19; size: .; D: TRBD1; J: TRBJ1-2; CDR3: CASTWDRADYGYTF; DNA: TGTGCCAGCACGTGGGACAGGGCGGACTATGGCTACACCTTC
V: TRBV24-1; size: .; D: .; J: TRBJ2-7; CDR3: CATSDPGQSLDEQYF; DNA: TGTGCCACCAGTGATCCAGGACAGAGCCTCGACGAGCAGTACTTC
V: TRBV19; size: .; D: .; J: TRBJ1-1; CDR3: CASTPRQPWNTEAFF; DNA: TGTGCCAGTACCCCAAGACAGCCTTGGAACACTGAAGCTTTCTTT
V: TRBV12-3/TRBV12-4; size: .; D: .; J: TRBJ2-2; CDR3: CASSSLGTGELFF; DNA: TGTGCCAGCAGTTCGCTAGGCACCGGGGAGCTGTTTTTT
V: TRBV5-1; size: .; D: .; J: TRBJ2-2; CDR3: CATANTGELFF; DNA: TGCGCCACCGCGAACACCGGGGAGCTGTTTTTT
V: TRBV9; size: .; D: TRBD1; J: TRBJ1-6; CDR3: CASSVQGANSPLHF; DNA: TGTGCCAGCAGCGTCCAGGGGGCAAATTCACCCCTCCACTTT
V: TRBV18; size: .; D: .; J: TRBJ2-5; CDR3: CASSNQGPQETQYF; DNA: TGTGCCAGCTCCAACCAGGGGCCCCAAGAGACCCAGTACTTC
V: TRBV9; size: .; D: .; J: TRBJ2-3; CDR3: CASSVDSPGSTDTQYF; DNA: TGTGCCAGCAGCGTAGACTCGCCCGGTAGCACAGATACGCAGTATTTT
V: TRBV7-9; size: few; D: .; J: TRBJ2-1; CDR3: CASSYDGGNEQFF; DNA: TGTGCCAGCAGCTATGACGGGGGCAATGAGCAGTTCTTC
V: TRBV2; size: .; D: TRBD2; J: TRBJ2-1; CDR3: CASSEDFASGGDYNEQFF; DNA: TGTGCCAGCAGTGAGGATTTTGCTAGCGGGGGCGACTACAATGAGCAGTTCTTC
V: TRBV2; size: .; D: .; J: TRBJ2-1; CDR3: CASTTDVRRDEQFF; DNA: TGTGCCAGCACCACGGATGTGAGGAGGGATGAGCAGTTCTTC
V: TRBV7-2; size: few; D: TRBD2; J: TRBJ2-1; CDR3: CASRISGRRDEQFF; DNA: TGTGCCAGCAGGATCAGCGGGAGACGGGATGAGCAGTTCTTC
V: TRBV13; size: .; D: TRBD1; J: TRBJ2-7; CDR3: CASSPRGTGYHEQYF; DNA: TGTGCCAGCAGCCCACGTGGGACAGGGTATCACGAGCAGTACTTC
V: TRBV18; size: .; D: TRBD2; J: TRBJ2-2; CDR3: CASSPGTSGRNTGELFF; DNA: TGTGCCAGCTCACCCGGGACTAGCGGGAGGAACACCGGGGAGCTGTTTTTT
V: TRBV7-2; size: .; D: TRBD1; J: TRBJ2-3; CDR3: CASSLGPSGGLEFTDTQYF; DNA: TGTGCCAGCAGCTTAGGGCCCTCAGGGGGCCTGGAATTCACAGATACGCAGTATTTT
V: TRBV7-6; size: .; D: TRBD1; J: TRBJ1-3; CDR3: CASSRQGFSGNTIYF; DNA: TGTGCCAGCAGCAGACAGGGATTTTCTGGAAACACCATATATTTT
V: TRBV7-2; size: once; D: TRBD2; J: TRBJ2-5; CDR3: CASSLGTIQETQYF; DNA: TGTGCCAGCAGCTTGGGGACTATACAAGAGACCCAGTACTTC
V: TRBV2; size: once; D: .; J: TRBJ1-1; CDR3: CASSLIGGNTEAFF; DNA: TGTGCCAGCAGCCTTATAGGGGGGAACACTGAAGCTTTCTTT
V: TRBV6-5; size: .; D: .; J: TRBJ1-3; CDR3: CASTILQGGNTIYF; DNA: TGTGCCAGCACCATACTCCAGGGTGGAAACACCATATATTTT
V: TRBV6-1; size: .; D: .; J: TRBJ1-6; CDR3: CASSEVGQVYNSPLHF; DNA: TGTGCCAGCAGTGAAGTAGGCCAGGTGTATAATTCACCCCTCCACTTT
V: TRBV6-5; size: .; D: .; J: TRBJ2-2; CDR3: CASSYPTGRRTGELFF; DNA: TGTGCCAGCAGTTACCCGACAGGGAGGAGAACCGGGGAGCTGTTTTTT
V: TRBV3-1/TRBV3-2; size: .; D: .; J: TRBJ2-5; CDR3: CASSREWGPQYF; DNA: TGTGCCAGCAGCCGCGAGTGGGGGCCCCAGTACTTC
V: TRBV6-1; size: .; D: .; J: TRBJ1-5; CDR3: CASREGSGVNGNQPQHF; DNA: TGTGCCAGCAGAGAAGGGTCCGGGGTCAATGGCAATCAGCCCCAGCATTTT
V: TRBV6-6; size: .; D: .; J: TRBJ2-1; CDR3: CASSLQGALNEQFF; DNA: TGTGCCAGCAGCCTACAGGGTGCCCTAAATGAGCAGTTCTTC
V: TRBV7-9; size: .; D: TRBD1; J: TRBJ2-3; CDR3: CASRGTGGAGTDTQYF; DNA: TGTGCCAGCAGGGGGACAGGGGGCGCCGGCACAGATACGCAGTATTTT
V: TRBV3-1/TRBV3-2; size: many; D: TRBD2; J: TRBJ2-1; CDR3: CASSQDLLAGNEQFF; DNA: TGTGCCAGCAGCCAAGACTTACTAGCGGGGAATGAGCAGTTCTTC
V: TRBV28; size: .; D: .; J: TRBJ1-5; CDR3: CASSLISGVGQPQHF; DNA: TGTGCCAGCAGCCTGATATCCGGGGTAGGTCAGCCCCAGCATTTT
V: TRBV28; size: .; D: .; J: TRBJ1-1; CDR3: CASSLRVGLENTEAFF; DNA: TGTGCCAGCAGCTTAAGGGTGGGACTGGAGAACACTGAAGCTTTCTTT
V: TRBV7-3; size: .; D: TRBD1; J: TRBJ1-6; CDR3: CASSQGQGTPLHF; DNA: TGTGCCAGCAGCCAGGGACAGGGGACACCCCTCCACTTT
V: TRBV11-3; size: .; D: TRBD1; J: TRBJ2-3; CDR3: CASSRTGDPTDTQYF; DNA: TGTGCCAGCAGCCGGACAGGGGACCCCACAGATACGCAGTATTTT